This entry features one TCR beta chain sequence. Its antigen is currently unknown. TCRdb's table, derived via immunoSEQ multiplex PCR, lists solely in-frame clones and lacks some. The sample records about 70,000 clones, approximately 94% being singletons. These data are taken from a study of graft-versus-host responses after intestinal transplantation. The sequencing used unstimulated CD8+ T cells sorted from spleen or lymph node cells, collected before intestinal transplant. The sequence was collected from a human donor who received an intestinal transplant.

CDR3 in amino acids: CASSFGGTPNYGYTF. Written as DNA, the CDR3 is TGTGCCAGCAGTTTTGGGGGGACCCCTAACTATGGCTACACCTTC. This chain links TRBV28 with TRBJ1-2; D is possibly TRBD1 (5 bases). This CDR3 is 15 amino acids long. V was shortened by 3 bases and J by 0 bases, with 11 bases between the two germline ends. Germline CDR1 reads MDHEN; CDR2 reads SYDVKM.